This paragraph reports one T cell receptor beta chain. RNA extraction and reverse transcription yielded cDNA as sequencing template. Here immunoSEQ multiplex PCR was the method, and the copy in TCRdb shows in-frame clones only, minus some. The table lists about 150,000 clones, around 55% of them singletons. The data were obtained in a study of CD8+ T cells in alopecia areata. Germline loops: CDR1 SGHAT, CDR2 FQDESV (reference sequence). The CDR3 runs 15 residues. J gave up 3 bases and V 1 base, and 6 bases lay outside the gene matches. The chain has TRBV11-1 and TRBJ2-7, with 7 nucleotides matching TRBD1. Sample: CD4+ T cells sorted from blood. This receptor was obtained from a human donor in good health. CDR3 in DNA: TGTGCCAGCAGCTTAGAAACAGGGGACGTCTACGAGCAGTACTTC. This gives the protein CASSLETGDVYEQYF.